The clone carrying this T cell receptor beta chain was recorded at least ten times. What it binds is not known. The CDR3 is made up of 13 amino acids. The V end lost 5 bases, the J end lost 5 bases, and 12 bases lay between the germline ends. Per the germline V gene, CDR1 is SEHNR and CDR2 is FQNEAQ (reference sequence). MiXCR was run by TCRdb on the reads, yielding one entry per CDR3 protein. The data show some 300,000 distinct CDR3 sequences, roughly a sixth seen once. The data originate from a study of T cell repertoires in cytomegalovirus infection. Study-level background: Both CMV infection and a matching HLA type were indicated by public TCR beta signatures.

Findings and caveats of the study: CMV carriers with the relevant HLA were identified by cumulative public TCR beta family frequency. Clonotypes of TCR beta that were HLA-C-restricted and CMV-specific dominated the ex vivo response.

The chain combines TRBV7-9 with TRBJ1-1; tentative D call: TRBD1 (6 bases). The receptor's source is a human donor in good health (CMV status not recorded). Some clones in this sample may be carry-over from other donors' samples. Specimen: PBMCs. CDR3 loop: CASSPGQRTEAFF. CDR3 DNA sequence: TGTGCCAGCAGCCCGGGACAAAGAACTGAAGCTTTCTTT.